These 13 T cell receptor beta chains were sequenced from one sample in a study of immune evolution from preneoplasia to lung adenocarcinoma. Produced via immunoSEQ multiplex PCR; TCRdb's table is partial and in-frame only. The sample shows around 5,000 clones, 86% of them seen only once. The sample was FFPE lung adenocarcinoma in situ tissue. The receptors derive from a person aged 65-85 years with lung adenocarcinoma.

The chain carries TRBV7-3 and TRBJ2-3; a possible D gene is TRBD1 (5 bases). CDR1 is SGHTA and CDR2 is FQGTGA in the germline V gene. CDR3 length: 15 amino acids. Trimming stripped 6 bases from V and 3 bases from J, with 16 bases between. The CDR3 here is CASSPGYLETDTQYF. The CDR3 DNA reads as TGTGCCAGCAGTCCAGGGTATTTAGAGACAGATACGCAGTATTTT.

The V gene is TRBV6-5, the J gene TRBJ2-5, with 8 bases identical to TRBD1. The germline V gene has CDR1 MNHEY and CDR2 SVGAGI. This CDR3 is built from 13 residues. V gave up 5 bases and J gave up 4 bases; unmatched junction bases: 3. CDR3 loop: CASSSDRGETQYF. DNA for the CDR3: TGTGCCAGCAGTAGTGACAGGGGAGAGACCCAGTACTTC.

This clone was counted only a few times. CDR3 in amino acids: CASSFTGWRQPQHF. CDR3 coding DNA: TGTGCCAGCAGTTTCACGGGGTGGAGGCAGCCCCAGCATTTT. The rearrangement uses TRBV27 and TRBJ1-5; the D is unclear. The CDR3 loop spans 14 amino acids. Germline V lookup: CDR1 MNHEY, CDR2 SMNVEV (reference sequence). Trimming pared 3 bases from V and 7 bases from J, leaving 13 bases between.

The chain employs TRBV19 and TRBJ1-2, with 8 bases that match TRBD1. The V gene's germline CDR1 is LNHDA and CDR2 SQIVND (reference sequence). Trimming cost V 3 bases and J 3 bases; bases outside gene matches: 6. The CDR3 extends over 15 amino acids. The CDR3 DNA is TGTGCCAGTAGTATCTCAGGGGGCGGCTACTATGGCTACACCTTC. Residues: CASSISGGGYYGYTF.

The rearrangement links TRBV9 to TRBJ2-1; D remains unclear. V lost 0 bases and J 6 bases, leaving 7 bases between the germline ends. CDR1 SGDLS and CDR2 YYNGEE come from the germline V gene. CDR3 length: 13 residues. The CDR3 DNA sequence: TGTGCCAGCAGCGTAGCGTCCGCCAATGAGCAGTTCTTC. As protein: CASSVASANEQFF.

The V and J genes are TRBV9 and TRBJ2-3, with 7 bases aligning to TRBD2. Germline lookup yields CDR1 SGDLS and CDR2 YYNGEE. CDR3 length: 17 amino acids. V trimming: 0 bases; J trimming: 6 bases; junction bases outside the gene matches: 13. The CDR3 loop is CASSVVGSGTTPDTQYF. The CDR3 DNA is TGTGCCAGCAGCGTAGTTGGCAGCGGGACCACGCCGGATACGCAGTATTTT.

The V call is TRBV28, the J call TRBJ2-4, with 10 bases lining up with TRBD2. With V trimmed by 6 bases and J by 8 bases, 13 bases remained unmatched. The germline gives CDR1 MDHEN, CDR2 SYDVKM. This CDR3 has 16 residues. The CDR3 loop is CASRSSHLAGADIQYF. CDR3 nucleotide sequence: TGTGCCAGCAGATCTTCACACCTAGCGGGAGCGGACATTCAGTACTTC.

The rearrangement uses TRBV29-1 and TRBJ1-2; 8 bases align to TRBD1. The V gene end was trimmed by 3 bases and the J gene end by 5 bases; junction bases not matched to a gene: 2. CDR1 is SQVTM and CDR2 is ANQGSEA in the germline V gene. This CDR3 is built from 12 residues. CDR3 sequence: CSVDGQGYGYTF. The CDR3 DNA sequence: TGCAGCGTTGACGGACAGGGATATGGCTACACCTTC.

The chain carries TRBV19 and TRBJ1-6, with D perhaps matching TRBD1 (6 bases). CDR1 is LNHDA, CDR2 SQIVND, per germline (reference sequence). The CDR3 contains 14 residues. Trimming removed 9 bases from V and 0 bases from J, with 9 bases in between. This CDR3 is CASLDSSYNSPLHF. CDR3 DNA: TGTGCCAGCCTGGACAGCTCCTATAATTCACCCCTCCACTTT.

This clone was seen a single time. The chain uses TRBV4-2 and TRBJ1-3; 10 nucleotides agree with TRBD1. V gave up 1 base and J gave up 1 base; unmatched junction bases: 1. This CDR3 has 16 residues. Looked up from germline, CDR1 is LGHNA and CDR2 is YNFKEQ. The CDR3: CASSQGQGASGNTIYF. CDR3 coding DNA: TGTGCCAGCAGCCAAGGACAGGGGGCGTCTGGAAACACCATATATTTT.

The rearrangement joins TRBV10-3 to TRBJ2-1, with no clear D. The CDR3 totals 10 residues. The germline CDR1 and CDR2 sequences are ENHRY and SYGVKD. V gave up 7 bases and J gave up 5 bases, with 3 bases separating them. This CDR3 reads CAIKDNEQFF. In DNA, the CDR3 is TGTGCCATCAAGGACAATGAGCAGTTCTTC.

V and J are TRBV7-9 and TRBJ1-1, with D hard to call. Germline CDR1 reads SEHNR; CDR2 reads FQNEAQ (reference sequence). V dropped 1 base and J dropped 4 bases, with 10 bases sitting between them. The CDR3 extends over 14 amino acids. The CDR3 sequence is CASSLGGPGTEAFF. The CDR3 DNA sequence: TGTGCCAGCAGCTTAGGGGGTCCGGGCACTGAAGCTTTCTTT.

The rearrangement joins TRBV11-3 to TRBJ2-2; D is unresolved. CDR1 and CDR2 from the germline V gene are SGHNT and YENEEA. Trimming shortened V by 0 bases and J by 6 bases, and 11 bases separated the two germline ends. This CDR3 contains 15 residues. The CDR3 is CASSLDETRSGELFF. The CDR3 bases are TGTGCCAGCAGCTTAGATGAGACCCGGTCCGGGGAGCTGTTTTTT.